In this sample, the clone carrying this TCR beta chain turned up many times. Its antigen remains unidentified. This specimen comes from a study of response to subunit inactivated influenza vaccine. Each CDR3 protein is one row after TCRdb ran MiXCR on the RT-PCR reads. The table records fewer than 600,000 distinct CDR3 sequences, roughly 7.9% of them present only once. Trimming stripped 4 bases from V and 5 bases from J, with 15 bases between. Germline V CDR1 and CDR2: SGHRS, YFSETQ. This CDR3 spans 15 amino acids. Points from the study as a whole: After each seasonal influenza vaccination, few new T cells are recruited, the authors suggested.

This sequence joins TRBV5-1 and TRBJ1-4; D call uncertain. This specimen consisted of PBMCs from blood, obtained less than 25 months after vaccination. This receptor was taken from a man between 50 and 69 years old who received an inactivated influenza vaccine. CDR3 sequence (DNA): TGCGCCAGCAGCCTCGGGTTCAACCCCAATGAAAAACTGTTTTTT. This sequence encodes CASSLGFNPNEKLFF.